This T cell receptor beta chain was identified during a study of blood T cell repertoires in COVID-19. Clones were read by immunoSEQ multiplex PCR, and TCRdb kept only the in-frame ones, dropping some. The sample records almost 250,000 clones, about 87% being singletons. The CDR3 has 19 residues. Germline V lookup: CDR1 MRHNA, CDR2 SNTAGT. For recovered donors of Cohort 3, there were two negative PCRs, clearance, or symptom resolution. A word on this clone: The germline gene is not matched at one end of the junction; a read error may be the cause.

The source of this sequence is a woman in her 50s who had recovered from COVID-19. The rearrangement uses TRBV6-4 and TRBJ2-6, with 7 bases aligning to TRBD1. The sequenced sample consisted of PBMCs or T cells enriched from blood (not recorded which). The CDR3 sequence: CASRGKDRTLVSEANVLTF. In DNA form, the CDR3 reads TGTGCCAGCAGGGGGAAGGACAGGACGCTTGTATCTGAGGCCAACGTCCTGACTTTC.